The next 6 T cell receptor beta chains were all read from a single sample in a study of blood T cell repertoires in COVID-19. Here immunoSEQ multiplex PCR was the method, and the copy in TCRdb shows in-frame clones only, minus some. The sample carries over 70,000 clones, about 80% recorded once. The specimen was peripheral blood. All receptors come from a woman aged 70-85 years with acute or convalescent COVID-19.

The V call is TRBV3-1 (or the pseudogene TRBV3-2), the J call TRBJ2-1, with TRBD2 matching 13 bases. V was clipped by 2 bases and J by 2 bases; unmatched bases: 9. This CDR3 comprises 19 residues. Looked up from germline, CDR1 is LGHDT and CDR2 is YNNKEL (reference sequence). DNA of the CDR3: TGTGCCAGCAGCCAAATCTCCGGGACTAGCGGGACCCCCTACAATGAGCAGTTCTTC. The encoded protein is CASSQISGTSGTPYNEQFF.

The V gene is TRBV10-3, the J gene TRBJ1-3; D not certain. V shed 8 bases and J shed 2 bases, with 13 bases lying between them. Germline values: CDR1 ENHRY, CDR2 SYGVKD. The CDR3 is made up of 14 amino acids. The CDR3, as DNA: TGTGCCATCGCAGGTACAGTTACTGGAAACACCATATATTTT. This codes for CAIAGTVTGNTIYF.

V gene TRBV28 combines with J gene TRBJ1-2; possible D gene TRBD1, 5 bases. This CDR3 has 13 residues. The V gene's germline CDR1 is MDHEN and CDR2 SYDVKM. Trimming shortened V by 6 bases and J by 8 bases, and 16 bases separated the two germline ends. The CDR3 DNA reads TGTGCCAGCAGGCAGGGCAGGGCAGGCGGCTACACCTTC. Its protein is CASRQGRAGGYTF.

The CDR3 DNA is TGTGCCAGCACGGGACAGCCCTATTTAGAGCAGTACTTC. It yields the protein CASTGQPYLEQYF. The rearrangement uses TRBV28 and TRBJ2-7; TRBD1 agrees at 7 bases. This CDR3 has 13 residues. Germline CDR1 MDHEN, CDR2 SYDVKM. Trimming at V came to 7 bases and at J to 7 bases, leaving 10 bases not matched to a gene.

The CDR3 reads CASSLVGGGDSPLHF. In DNA, the CDR3 is TGTGCCAGCAGCTTAGTGGGGGGTGGGGATTCACCCCTCCACTTT. The chain carries TRBV7-6 and TRBJ1-6, with D possibly TRBD1 on 5 matching bases. CDR1 and CDR2 (germline): SGHVS, FNYEAQ. This CDR3 contains 15 residues. Trimming left V 1 base short and J 8 bases short, with 12 bases between.

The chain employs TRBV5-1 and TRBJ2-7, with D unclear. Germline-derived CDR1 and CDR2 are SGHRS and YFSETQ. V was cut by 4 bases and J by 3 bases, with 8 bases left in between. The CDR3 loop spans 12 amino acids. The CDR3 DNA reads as TGCGCCAGCAGCCCGTCTAGCTACGAGCAGTACTTC. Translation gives CASSPSSYEQYF.